A single T cell receptor (beta chain) is shown here with its context. No antigen is known for it. No clone much larger than this one lies a single base away; base qualities are absent. From V the trimming removes 4 bases and from J it removes 7 bases, while the gene matches leave 11 bases of the junction unaccounted for. For CDR1 and CDR2, the germline V gene lists SGDLS and YYNGEE. Including the terminal cysteine and phenylalanine, the CDR3 comprises 16 residues. This entry keeps only the CDR3 DNA: 48 bases, framed from base 1. In the ophthalmopathy patients, disease was moderately to severely active, with a Clinical Activity Score of 3 or more, a NOSPECS grade of 4 or more, and a duration of less than 3 months. Patients with uncontrolled infections, other autoimmune diseases, pregnancy or lactation were excluded. Diagnoses were established on the basis of clinical symptoms, serum thyroxine and TRAb, thyroid ultrasound, and orbital computed tomography. PBMCs were separated from over 9 ml of fresh peripheral blood using Ficoll-Paque density gradient centrifugation. Trizol reagent was used to extract total RNA, and RNA quality was then checked on an Agilent 2100 Bioanalyzer.

The sample comes from a study of T cells in Graves' hyperthyroidism and ophthalmopathy (dated by TCRdb to between 2018 and 2021). Describing the broader study: Peripheral blood was sampled at the time of initial diagnosis, prior to any treatment. To identify distinguishing TCR V-J signatures, a discovery cohort of about 100 patients was used, comprising 40 to 45 with Graves' ophthalmopathy and approximately 57 with stable Graves' hyperthyroidism. Prospective prediction of ophthalmopathy was tested in an independent validation cohort consisting of roughly 19 hyperthyroidism patients and about 17 patients who later progressed to ophthalmopathy. The roughly 100 discovery patients were randomly divided into training and test sets at a 7:3 ratio. Thyroid tissue and blood T-cell repertoires from roughly six Graves' hyperthyroidism patients were also compared in the study. After blood sampling, hyperthyroidism patients were treated with methimazole at a starting dose of 30 mg daily, and ophthalmopathy patients were treated with high-dose intravenous methylprednisolone. TCR Vbeta CDR3 sequencing of 135 peripheral blood samples (approximately 44 ophthalmopathy, approximately 80 hyperthyroidism and some 17 progressor patients) is reported in the paper. Overall results and qualifications from the work: Ophthalmopathy was separated from stable hyperthyroidism by a 13 V-J signature model, with just over 85% sensitivity and roughly 81% specificity obtained in cross-validation and 80%/75% obtained in testing. No statistical method was used to fix the sample size in advance, and group allocation was not hidden from the investigators. During validation, the model predicted progression to ophthalmopathy a median of around six months ahead of onset, with around 65% sensitivity and around 73% specificity. Blood samples also contained most of the expanded thyroid clonotypes (frequency above 0.001), which suggests that blood repertoires may reflect thyroid immune responses.

The TCR beta CDR3 regions were amplified from the RNA transcripts. The TCR CDR3 was subjected to a first round of RT-PCR using the HTBI primer set and the Qiagen OneStep RT-PCR kit. Libraries were constructed in a second round of multiplex PCR, after which size selection and purification were performed. Paired-end sequencing of the libraries was performed with 100 bp reads on an Illumina HiSeq2000. The original pipeline was this. SOAPnuke was used to process the raw data, removing reads that contained adapters or uncalled bases, had a mean Phred below 15, or lacked an exact match to the constant primer or identifier. COPE v1.2.5 was used to merge the high-quality paired reads, and each unique nucleotide sequence was defined as a clonotype. MiTCR v1.1 was used to align the clonotypes against IMGT TRBV, TRBD and TRBJ reference segments. The analysis included only V-J combinations with a frequency above 0.0001, which together covered approximately 99% of the repertoires. The TCS score was defined as the ratio of F50 (clonal expansion) to E x V (chaos), calculated using BLOSUM62-based TCRdist between CDR3 peptides within each V-J. Welch's t-statistics and random forest reduced just over 500 V-J features to 13, which were used in a naive Bayes classifier (R e1071). Using fastp at Q25 and MiXCR, TCRdb reprocessed the public reads and kept productive beta chains. For every CDR3 protein sequence, its rows merge into one entry that carries the most common genes and DNA. TCRdb, not the original authors, processed these V and J calls. This sample has 250,000 to 300,000 distinct CDR3 sequences in its table, and less than 20% of those were observed once. Less than 45% of the sample goes to the ten largest clones.

The chain employs TRBV9 and TRBJ2-1; 10 nucleotides in the junction match TRBD2. The TCR comes from a man aged 45 to 65 with Graves' ophthalmopathy. Sequencing was carried out using blood. The CDR3 region: CASSLSGTSAENEQFF. The nucleotide sequence reads as follows: TGTGCCAGCAGCCTCTCCGGGACTAGCGCCGAGAATGAGCAGTTCTTC.